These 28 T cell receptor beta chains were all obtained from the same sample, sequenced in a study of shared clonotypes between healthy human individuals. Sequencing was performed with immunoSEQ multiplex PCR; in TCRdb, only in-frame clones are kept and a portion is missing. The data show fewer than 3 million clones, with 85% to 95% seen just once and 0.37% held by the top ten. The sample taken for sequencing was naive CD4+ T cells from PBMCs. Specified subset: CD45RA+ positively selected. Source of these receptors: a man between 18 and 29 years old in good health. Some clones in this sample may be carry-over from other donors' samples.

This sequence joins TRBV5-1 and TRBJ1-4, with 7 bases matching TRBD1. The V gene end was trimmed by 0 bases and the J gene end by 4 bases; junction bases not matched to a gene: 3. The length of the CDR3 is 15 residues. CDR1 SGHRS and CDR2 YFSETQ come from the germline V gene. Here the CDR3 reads CASSLETGNNEKLFF. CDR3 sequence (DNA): TGCGCCAGCAGCTTGGAGACAGGGAATAATGAAAAACTGTTTTTT.

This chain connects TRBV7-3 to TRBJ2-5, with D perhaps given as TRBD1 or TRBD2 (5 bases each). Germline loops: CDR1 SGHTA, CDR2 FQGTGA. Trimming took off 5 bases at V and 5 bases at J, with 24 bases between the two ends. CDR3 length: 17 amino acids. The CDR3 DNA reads TGTGCCAGCAGCCCGGGTGGGTCGGGGCCTCTGATGGAGACCCAGTACTTC. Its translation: CASSPGGSGPLMETQYF.

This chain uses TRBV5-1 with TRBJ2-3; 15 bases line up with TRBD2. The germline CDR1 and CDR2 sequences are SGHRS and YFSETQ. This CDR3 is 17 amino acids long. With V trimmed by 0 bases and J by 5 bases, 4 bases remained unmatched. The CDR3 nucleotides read TGCGCCAGCAGCTTGGCCGCGGGACTAGCGGGAGGAGATACGCAGTATTTT. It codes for CASSLAAGLAGGDTQYF. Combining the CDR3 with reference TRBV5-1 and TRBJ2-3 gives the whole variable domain KAGVTQTPRYLIKTRGQQVTLSCSPISGHRSVSWYQQTPGQGLQFLFEYFSETQRNKGNFPGRFSGRQFSNSRSEMNVSTLELGDSALYLCASSLAAGLAGGDTQYFGPGTRLTVL.

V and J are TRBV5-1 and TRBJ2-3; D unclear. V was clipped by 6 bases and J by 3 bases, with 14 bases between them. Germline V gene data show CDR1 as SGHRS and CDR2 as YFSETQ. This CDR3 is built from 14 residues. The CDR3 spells CASKGGVETDTQYF. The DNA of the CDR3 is TGCGCCAGCAAGGGCGGAGTGGAGACAGATACGCAGTATTTT.

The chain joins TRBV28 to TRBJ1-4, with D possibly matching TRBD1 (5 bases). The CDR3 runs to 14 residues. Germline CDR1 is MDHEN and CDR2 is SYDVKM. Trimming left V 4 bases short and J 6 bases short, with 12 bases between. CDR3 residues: CASSSGGLDEKLFF. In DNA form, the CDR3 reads TGTGCCAGCAGTTCCGGGGGTCTGGATGAAAAACTGTTTTTT.

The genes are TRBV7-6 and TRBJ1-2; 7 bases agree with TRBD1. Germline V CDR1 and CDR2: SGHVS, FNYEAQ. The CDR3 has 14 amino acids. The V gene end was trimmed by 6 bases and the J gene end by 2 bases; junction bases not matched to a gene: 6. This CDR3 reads CASRRRQGNYGYTF. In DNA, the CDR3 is TGTGCCAGCAGACGTAGACAGGGAAACTATGGCTACACCTTC.

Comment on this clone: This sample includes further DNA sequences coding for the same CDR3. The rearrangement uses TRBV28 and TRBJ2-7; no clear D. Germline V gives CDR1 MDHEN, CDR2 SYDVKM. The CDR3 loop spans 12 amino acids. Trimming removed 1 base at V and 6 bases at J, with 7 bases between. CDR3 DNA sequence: TGTGCCAGCAGTTTATTTCCGTCCGAGCAGTACTTC. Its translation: CASSLFPSEQYF.

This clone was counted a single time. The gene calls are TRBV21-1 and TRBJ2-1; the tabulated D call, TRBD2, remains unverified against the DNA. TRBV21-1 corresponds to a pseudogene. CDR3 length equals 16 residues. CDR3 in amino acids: CASSINRLVYYNEQFF. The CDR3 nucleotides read TGTGCCAGCAGTATCAATAGACTAGTTTACTACAATGAGCAGTTCTTC.

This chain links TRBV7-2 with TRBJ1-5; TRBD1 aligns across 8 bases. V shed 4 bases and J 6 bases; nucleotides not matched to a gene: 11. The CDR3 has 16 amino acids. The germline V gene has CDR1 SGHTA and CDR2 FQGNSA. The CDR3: CASSWIQGAPGQPQHF. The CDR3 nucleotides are TGTGCCAGCAGCTGGATTCAGGGGGCTCCCGGTCAGCCCCAGCATTTT. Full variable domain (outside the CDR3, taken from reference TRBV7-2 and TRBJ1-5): GAGVSQSPSNKVTEKGKDVELRCDPISGHTALYWYRQSLGQGLEFLIYFQGNSAPDKSGLPSDRFSAERTGGSVSTLTIQRTQQEDSAVYLCASSWIQGAPGQPQHFGDGTRLSIL.

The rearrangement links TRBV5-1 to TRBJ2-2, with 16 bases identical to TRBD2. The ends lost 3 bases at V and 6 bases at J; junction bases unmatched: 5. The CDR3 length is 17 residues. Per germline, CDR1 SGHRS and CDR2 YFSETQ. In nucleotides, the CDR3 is TGCGCCAGCAGCTCCCTGGGACTAGCGGGAGGGTCCGGGGAGCTGTTTTTT. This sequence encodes CASSSLGLAGGSGELFF.

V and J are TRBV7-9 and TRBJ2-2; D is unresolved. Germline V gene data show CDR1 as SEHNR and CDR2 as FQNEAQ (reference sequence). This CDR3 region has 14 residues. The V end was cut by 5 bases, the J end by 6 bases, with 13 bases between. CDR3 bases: TGTGCCAGCAGCCAAACGCCAGCACCCGGGGAGCTGTTTTTT. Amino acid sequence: CASSQTPAPGELFF.

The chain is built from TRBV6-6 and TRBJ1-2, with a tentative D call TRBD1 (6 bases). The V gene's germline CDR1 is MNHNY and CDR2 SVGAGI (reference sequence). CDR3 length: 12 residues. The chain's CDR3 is CALSGGRYGYTF. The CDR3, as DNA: TGTGCTTTAAGCGGGGGGCGTTATGGCTACACCTTC.

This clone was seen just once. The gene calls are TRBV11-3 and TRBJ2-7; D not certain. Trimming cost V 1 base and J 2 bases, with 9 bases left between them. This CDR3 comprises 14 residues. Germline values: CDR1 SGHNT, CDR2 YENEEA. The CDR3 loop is CASSLGASTYEQYF. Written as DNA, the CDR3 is TGTGCCAGCAGCTTAGGTGCAAGTACCTACGAGCAGTACTTC. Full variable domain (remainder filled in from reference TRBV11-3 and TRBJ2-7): EAGVVQSPRYKIIEKKQPVAFWCNPISGHNTLYWYLQNLGQGPELLIRYENEEAVDDSQLPKDRFSAERLKGVDSTLKIQPAELGDSAVYLCASSLGASTYEQYFGPGTRLTVT.

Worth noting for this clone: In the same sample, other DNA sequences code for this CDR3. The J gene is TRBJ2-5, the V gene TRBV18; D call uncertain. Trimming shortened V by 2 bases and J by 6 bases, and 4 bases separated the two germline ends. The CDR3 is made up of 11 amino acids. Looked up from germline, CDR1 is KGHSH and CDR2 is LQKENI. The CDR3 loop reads CASSPEQTQYF. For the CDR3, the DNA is TGTGCCAGCTCACCAGAACAGACCCAGTACTTC.

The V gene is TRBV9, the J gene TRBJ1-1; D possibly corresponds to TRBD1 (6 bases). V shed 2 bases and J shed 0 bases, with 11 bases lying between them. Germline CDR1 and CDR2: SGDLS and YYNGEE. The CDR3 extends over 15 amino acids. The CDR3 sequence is CASSVEGVVNTEAFF. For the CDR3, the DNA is TGTGCCAGCAGCGTCGAGGGGGTAGTGAACACTGAAGCTTTCTTT.

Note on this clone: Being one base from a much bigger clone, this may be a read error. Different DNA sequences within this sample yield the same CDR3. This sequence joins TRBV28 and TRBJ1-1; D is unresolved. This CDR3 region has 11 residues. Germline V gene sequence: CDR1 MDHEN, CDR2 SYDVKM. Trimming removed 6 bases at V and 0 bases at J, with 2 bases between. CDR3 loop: CASSMNTEAFF. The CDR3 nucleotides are TGTGCCAGCAGCATGAACACTGAAGCTTTCTTT.

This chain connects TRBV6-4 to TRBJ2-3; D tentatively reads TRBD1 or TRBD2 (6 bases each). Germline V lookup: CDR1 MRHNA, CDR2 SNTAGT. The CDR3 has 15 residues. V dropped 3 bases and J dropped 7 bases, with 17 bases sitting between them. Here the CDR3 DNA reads TGTGCCAGCAGTGAGACCGTGAGGGGGAGGCATACGCAGTATTTT. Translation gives CASSETVRGRHTQYF.

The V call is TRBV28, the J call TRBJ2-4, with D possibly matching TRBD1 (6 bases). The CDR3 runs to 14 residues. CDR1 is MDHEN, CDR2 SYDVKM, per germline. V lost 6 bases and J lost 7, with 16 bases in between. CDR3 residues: CASRLGQLGNIQYF. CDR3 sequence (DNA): TGTGCCAGCAGACTAGGACAGTTAGGGAACATTCAGTACTTC.

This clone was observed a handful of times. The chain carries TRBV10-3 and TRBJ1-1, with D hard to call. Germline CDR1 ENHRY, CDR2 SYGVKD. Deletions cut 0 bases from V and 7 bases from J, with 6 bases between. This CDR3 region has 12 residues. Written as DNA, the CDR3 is TGTGCCATCAGTGAGTCCGGCAGTGAAGCTTTCTTT. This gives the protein CAISESGSEAFF.

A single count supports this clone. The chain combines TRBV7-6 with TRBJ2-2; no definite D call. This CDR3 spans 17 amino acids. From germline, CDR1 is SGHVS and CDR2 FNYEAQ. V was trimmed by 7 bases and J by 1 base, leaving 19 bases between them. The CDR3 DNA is TGTGCCAGCAACCCTTCAGGACCTGACGAGAACACCGGGGAGCTGTTTTTT. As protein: CASNPSGPDENTGELFF. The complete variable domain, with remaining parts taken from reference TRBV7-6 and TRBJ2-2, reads GAGVSQSPRYKVTKRGQDVALRCDPISGHVSLYWYRQALGQGPEFLTYFNYEAQQDKSGLPNDRFSAERPEGSISTLTIQRTEQRDSAMYRCASNPSGPDENTGELFFGEGSRLTVL.

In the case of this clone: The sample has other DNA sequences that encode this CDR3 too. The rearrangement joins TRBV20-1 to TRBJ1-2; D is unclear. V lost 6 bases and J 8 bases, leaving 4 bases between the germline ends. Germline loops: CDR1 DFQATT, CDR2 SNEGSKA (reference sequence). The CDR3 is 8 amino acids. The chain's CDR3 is CSAAGYTF. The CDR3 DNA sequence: TGCAGTGCCGCGGGCTACACCTTC.

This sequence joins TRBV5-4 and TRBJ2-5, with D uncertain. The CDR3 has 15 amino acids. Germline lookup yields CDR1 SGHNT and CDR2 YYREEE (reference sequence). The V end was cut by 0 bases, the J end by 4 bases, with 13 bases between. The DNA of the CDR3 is TGTGCCAGCAGCTTGGCCGTAGGGCGGACAGAGACCCAGTACTTC. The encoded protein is CASSLAVGRTETQYF. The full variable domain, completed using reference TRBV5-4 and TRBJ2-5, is ETGVTQSPTHLIKTRGQQVTLRCSSQSGHNTVSWYQQALGQGPQFIFQYYREEENGRGNFPPRFSGLQFPNYSSELNVNALELDDSALYLCASSLAVGRTETQYFGPGTRLLVL.

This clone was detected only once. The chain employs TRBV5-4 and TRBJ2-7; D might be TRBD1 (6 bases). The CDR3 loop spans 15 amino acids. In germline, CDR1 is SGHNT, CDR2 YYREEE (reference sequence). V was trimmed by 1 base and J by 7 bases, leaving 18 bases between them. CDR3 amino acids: CASSLLGDILTEQYF. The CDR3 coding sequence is TGTGCCAGCAGCTTGCTTGGGGACATCCTAACAGAGCAGTACTTC.

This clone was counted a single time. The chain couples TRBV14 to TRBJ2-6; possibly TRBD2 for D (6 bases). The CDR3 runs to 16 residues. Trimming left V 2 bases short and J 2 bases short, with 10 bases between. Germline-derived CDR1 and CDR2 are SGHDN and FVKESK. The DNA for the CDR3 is TGTGCCAGCAGCCAAAGGAGGGGCACTGGGGCCAACGTCCTGACTTTC. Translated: CASSQRRGTGANVLTF.

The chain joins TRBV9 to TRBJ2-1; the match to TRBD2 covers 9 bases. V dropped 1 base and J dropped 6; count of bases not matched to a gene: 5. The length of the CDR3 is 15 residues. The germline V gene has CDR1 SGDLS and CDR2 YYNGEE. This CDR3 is CASSVTSSGINEQFF. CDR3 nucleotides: TGTGCCAGCAGCGTAACTTCTAGCGGGATCAATGAGCAGTTCTTC.

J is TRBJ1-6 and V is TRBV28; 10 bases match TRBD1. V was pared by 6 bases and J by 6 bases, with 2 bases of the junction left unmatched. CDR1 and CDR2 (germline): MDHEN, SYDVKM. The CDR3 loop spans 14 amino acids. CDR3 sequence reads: CASSWTGGNSPLHF. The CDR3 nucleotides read TGTGCCAGCAGCTGGACAGGGGGTAATTCACCCCTCCACTTT. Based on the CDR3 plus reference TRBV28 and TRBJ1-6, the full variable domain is DVKVTQSSRYLVKRTGEKVFLECVQDMDHENMFWYRQDPGLGLRLIYFSYDVKMKEKGDIPEGYSVSREKKERFSLILESASTNQTSMYLCASSWTGGNSPLHFGNGTRLTVT.

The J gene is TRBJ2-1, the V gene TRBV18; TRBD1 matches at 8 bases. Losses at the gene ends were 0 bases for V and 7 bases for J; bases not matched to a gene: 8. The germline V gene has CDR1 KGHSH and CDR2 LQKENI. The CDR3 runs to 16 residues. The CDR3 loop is CASSPPNRGELNEQFF. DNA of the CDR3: TGTGCCAGCTCACCACCGAACAGGGGGGAGTTAAATGAGCAGTTCTTC.

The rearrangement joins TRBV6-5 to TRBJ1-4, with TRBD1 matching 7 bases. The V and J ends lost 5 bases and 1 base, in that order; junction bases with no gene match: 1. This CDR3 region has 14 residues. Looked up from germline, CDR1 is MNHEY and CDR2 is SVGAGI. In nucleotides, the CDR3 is TGTGCCAGCAGTCGGGACAGAACTAATGAAAAACTGTTTTTT. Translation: CASSRDRTNEKLFF.